A single sample gave rise to the 21 T cell receptor beta chains below, sequenced in a study of T cell responses to AZD1222 COVID-19 vaccine. Libraries were prepared by immunoSEQ multiplex PCR; TCRdb keeps only in-frame clonotypes and omits some of them. The table has tens of thousands of clones, roughly 90% seen once. Sequenced here: peripheral blood, sampled on day 0 of AZD1222 vaccination. These receptors were taken from an adult in good health.

This sequence joins TRBV6-1 and TRBJ2-5; the match to TRBD2 covers 9 bases. Losses at the gene ends were 0 bases for V and 2 bases for J; bases not matched to a gene: 7. The CDR3 is 17 residues long. Germline CDR1 MNHNS, CDR2 SASEGT. The chain's CDR3 is CASSEARRGGRQETQYF. DNA of the CDR3: TGTGCCAGCAGTGAAGCGCGGCGGGGGGGACGGCAAGAGACCCAGTACTTC.

The V call is TRBV6-2 or TRBV6-3, the J call TRBJ2-2; D possibly corresponds to TRBD2 (6 bases). Germline V gives CDR1 MNHEY, CDR2 SVGEGT. V gave up 0 bases and J gave up 6 bases, with 8 bases separating them. The CDR3 loop spans 14 amino acids. The CDR3 sequence is CASSYSEGPGELFF. CDR3 bases: TGTGCCAGCAGTTACTCGGAGGGTCCCGGGGAGCTGTTTTTT.

V gene TRBV10-3 combines with J gene TRBJ2-1; D possibly matches TRBD1 or TRBD2 (6 bases each). Germline V gene data show CDR1 as ENHRY and CDR2 as SYGVKD. V lost 0 bases, J lost 9 bases, and 18 bases lay in between. The CDR3 extends over 16 amino acids. The CDR3: CAISESPVRGGGEQFF. The DNA for the CDR3 is TGTGCCATCAGTGAGTCACCGGTCAGGGGAGGAGGTGAGCAGTTCTTC.

V usage is TRBV29-1 and J usage is TRBJ1-3; D is undetermined. The length of the CDR3 is 12 residues. Deletions cut 4 bases from V and 7 bases from J, with 11 bases between. CDR1 SQVTM and CDR2 ANQGSEA come from the germline V gene. The DNA of the CDR3 is TGCAGCGTTGGATCGGGCTTGAACACCATATATTTT. Its protein product is CSVGSGLNTIYF.

The V and J genes are TRBV10-3 and TRBJ1-5; D perhaps matches TRBD1 (6 bases). This CDR3 has 15 amino acids. The germline CDR1 and CDR2 sequences are ENHRY and SYGVKD. V lost 1 base to trimming and J lost 3 bases, with 10 bases between them. The CDR3, as DNA: TGTGCCATCAGTGAGTTAGGGGGGGTCAATCAGCCCCAGCATTTT. It specifies CAISELGGVNQPQHF.

This clone was counted a single time. The chain couples TRBV7-2 to TRBJ1-5, with D possibly being TRBD1 (5 bases). The V and J ends lost 6 bases and 5 bases respectively, with 17 bases between them. Germline V lookup: CDR1 SGHTA, CDR2 FQGNSA. CDR3 length equals 15 residues. DNA for the CDR3: TGTGCCAGCAGTTACTCCGGGACGCCCGATCAGCCCCAGCATTTT. It is translated as CASSYSGTPDQPQHF.

The rearrangement uses TRBV5-6 and TRBJ2-7; no clear D gene. Germline loops: CDR1 SGHDT, CDR2 YYEEEE. The CDR3 covers 12 residues. The V gene lost 4 bases and the J gene lost 6 bases, with 11 bases spanning the gap. CDR3 loop: CASSNDLGEQYF. In DNA, the CDR3 is TGTGCCAGCAGCAATGACCTCGGCGAGCAGTACTTC.

The rearrangement joins TRBV27 to TRBJ2-3; 13 nucleotides match TRBD2. The CDR3 covers 13 residues. Germline loops: CDR1 MNHEY, CDR2 SMNVEV (reference sequence). The ends lost 8 bases at V and 8 bases at J; junction bases unmatched: 4. The CDR3 bases are TGTGCCAGCGGACTAGCGGGGGCCCGTACGCAGTATTTT. This sequence encodes CASGLAGARTQYF.

The V gene is TRBV6-1, the J gene TRBJ1-2; possibly TRBD1 for D (5 bases). The V end lost 3 bases, the J end lost 4 bases, and 15 bases lay between the germline ends. The CDR3 is 15 amino acids. Germline lookup yields CDR1 MNHNS and CDR2 SASEGT. CDR3: CASSDLGRVGYGYTF. DNA for the CDR3: TGTGCCAGCAGTGATCTGGGCAGGGTAGGCTATGGCTACACCTTC.

This CDR3 is CASSDREAGSPRAYEQYF. In nucleotides, the CDR3 is TGTGCCAGCAGTGATCGGGAAGCGGGGTCCCCGAGGGCTTACGAGCAGTACTTC. The rearrangement uses TRBV6-1 and TRBJ2-7; 7 positions agree with TRBD2. Unmatched junction bases numbered 18, after V lost 3 bases and J lost 4 bases. Germline CDR1 and CDR2: MNHNS and SASEGT. This CDR3 region has 18 residues.

The chain has TRBV6-2 or TRBV6-3 and TRBJ2-2; tentatively, D is TRBD2 (5 bases). In germline, CDR1 is MNHEY, CDR2 SVGEGT. The germline V and J ends were trimmed by 2 bases and 1 base, with 8 bases remaining between them. The CDR3 runs to 15 residues. This chain's CDR3 is CASSYPRGNTGELFF. The CDR3 nucleotides read TGTGCCAGCAGTTACCCACGGGGGAACACCGGGGAGCTGTTTTTT.

V usage is TRBV6-5 and J usage is TRBJ2-7; 9 bases map to TRBD1. The CDR3 is 15 residues long. Germline V gene lookup returns CDR1 MNHEY and CDR2 SVGAGI. J gave up 3 bases and V 5 bases, and 8 bases lay outside the gene matches. The CDR3 sequence is CASSRTGDPIYEQYF. The CDR3 nucleotides read TGTGCCAGCAGTCGGACAGGGGATCCCATCTACGAGCAGTACTTC.

V usage is TRBV14 and J usage is TRBJ1-1; perhaps TRBD1 as D (5 bases). The CDR3 has 16 residues. CDR1 and CDR2 (germline): SGHDN, FVKESK. V was trimmed by 4 bases and J by 1 base, leaving 16 bases between them. CDR3 sequence reads: CASSPRGGVGNTEAFF. CDR3 nucleotides: TGTGCCAGCAGCCCTCGGGGGGGGGTTGGGAACACTGAAGCTTTCTTT.

The chain carries TRBV6-5 and TRBJ1-6; D not certain. The length of the CDR3 is 13 residues. V shed 7 bases and J shed 4 bases, with 8 bases lying between them. CDR1 MNHEY and CDR2 SVGAGI come from the germline V gene. CDR3 in amino acids: CASILEYNSPLHF. The CDR3 coding sequence is TGTGCCAGCATTCTGGAGTATAATTCACCCCTCCACTTT.

The CDR3 loop is CASSAHDRVSGNTIYF. CDR3 DNA sequence: TGTGCCAGCAGCGCCCACGACAGGGTCTCTGGAAACACCATATATTTT. V gene TRBV7-3 combines with J gene TRBJ1-3; 7 nucleotides line up with TRBD1. The CDR3 has 16 residues. Trimming at V came to 5 bases and at J to 0 bases, leaving 7 bases not matched to a gene. Germline lookup yields CDR1 SGHTA and CDR2 FQGTGA.

The V gene is TRBV5-4, the J gene TRBJ2-7; 8 bases map to TRBD1. Germline CDR1 and CDR2: SGHNT and YYREEE (reference sequence). The CDR3 sequence is 14 residues long. Trimming at V came to 4 bases and at J to 5 bases, leaving 8 bases not matched to a gene. The CDR3 loop reads CASSLPGGLNEQYF. The CDR3 DNA reads TGTGCCAGCAGCCTACCAGGGGGCTTGAACGAGCAGTACTTC.

The gene calls are TRBV2 and TRBJ2-3; the D gene is possibly TRBD1 (6 bases). Germline lookup yields CDR1 SNHLY and CDR2 FYNNEI. The CDR3 is 14 amino acids. The V gene lost 7 bases and the J gene lost 1 base, with 12 bases spanning the gap. CDR3 residues: CASKAGAGTDTQYF. The CDR3 coding sequence is TGTGCCAGCAAGGCAGGGGCCGGCACAGATACGCAGTATTTT.

The genes are TRBV10-1 and TRBJ1-1, with a weak D call TRBD1 (6 bases). CDR1 is WNHNN, CDR2 SYGVQD, per germline (reference sequence). The CDR3 extends over 14 amino acids. The V end lost 6 bases, the J end lost 5 bases, and 16 bases lay between the germline ends. The CDR3 DNA is TGCGCCAGCAGCAACTCCAGGGGTAGGACTGAAGCTTTCTTT. It translates to CASSNSRGRTEAFF.

The chain's CDR3 is CASSQGREGLYGYTF. CDR3 coding DNA: TGCGCCAGCAGCCAGGGACGGGAGGGTCTCTATGGCTACACCTTC. The chain has TRBV5-1 and TRBJ1-2; tentative D call: TRBD1 (5 bases). V dropped 4 bases and J dropped 4 bases, with 17 bases sitting between them. The CDR3 sequence is 15 residues long. Per germline, CDR1 SGHRS and CDR2 YFSETQ.

J is TRBJ1-4 and V is TRBV18, with 8 bases identical to TRBD1. The CDR3 sequence is 15 residues long. Trimming took 4 bases from V and 8 from J; bases not matched to a gene: 9. Germline CDR1 KGHSH, CDR2 LQKENI. The CDR3: CASSRGTGGTEKLFF. The CDR3, as DNA: TGTGCCAGCTCACGGGGGACAGGCGGTACAGAAAAACTGTTTTTT.

V and J are TRBV20-1 and TRBJ2-3, with 7 nucleotides matching TRBD1. With V trimmed by 3 bases and J by 1 base, 7 bases remained unmatched. This CDR3 comprises 15 residues. CDR1 is DFQATT, CDR2 SNEGSKA, per germline (reference sequence). The CDR3 bases are TGCAGTGCTAGTCTCTCCACAGGGGGCACAGATACGCAGTATTTT. Translated, it gives CSASLSTGGTDTQYF.